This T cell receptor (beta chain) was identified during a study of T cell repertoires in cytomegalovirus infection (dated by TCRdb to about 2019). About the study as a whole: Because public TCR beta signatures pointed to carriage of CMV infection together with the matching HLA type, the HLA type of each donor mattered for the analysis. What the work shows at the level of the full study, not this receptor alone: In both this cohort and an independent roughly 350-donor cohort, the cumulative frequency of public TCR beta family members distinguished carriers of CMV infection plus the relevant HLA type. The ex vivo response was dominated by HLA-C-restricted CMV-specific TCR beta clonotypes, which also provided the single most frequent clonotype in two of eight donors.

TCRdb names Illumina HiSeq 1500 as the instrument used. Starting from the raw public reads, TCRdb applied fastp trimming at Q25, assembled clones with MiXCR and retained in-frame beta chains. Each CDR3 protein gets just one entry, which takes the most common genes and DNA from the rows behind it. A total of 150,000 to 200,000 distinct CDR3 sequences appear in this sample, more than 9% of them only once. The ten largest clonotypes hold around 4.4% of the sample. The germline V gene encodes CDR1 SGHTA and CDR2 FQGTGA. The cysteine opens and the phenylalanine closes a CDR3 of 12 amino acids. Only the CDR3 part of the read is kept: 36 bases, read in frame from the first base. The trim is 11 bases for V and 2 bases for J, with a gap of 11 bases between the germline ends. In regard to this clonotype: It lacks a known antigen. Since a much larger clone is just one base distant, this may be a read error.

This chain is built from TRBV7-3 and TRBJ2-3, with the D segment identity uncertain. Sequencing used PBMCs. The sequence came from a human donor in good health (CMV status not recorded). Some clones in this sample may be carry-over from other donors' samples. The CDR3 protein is CAGELNTDTQYF. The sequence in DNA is TGTGCCGGCGAACTTAACACAGATACGCAGTATTTT.